The subject of this entry is one TCR beta chain. Researchers sorted participants into cohorts using their self-reported clinical history. Repertoires were generated with immunoSEQ multiplex PCR, while TCRdb's copy carries only in-frame clones and drops some. The repertoire holds 180,000 or so clones, with almost 85% as singletons. Germline V lookup: CDR1 SEHNR, CDR2 FQNEAQ (reference sequence). The CDR3 is made up of 17 amino acids. Trimming removed 4 bases from V and 4 bases from J; junction bases left unmatched: 11. The sample originates from a study of blood T cell repertoires in COVID-19. The receptor was isolated from a man aged 45-65 years who had recovered from COVID-19. The source material was PBMCs or T cells enriched from blood (not recorded which). The chain joins TRBV7-9 to TRBJ2-3; 10 bases fit TRBD2. For the CDR3, the DNA is TGTGCCAGCAGCTCCATCGTTAGCGGGGGGTATGCAGATACGCAGTATTTT. Translating it yields CASSSIVSGGYADTQYF.